Reported below is one T cell receptor beta chain. Its antigen is still unknown. TCR beta VDJ and CDR3 were profiled, and genomic DNA was the template. One entry per CDR3 protein, called by TCRdb with MiXCR from the reads. Of 150,000 to 200,000 distinct CDR3 sequences in the sample, around 65% were seen once. The germline V gene has CDR1 SEHNR and CDR2 FQNEAQ (reference sequence). The CDR3 runs 13 residues. V lost 5 bases to trimming and J lost 5 bases; unmatched junction nucleotides: 6. This specimen belongs to a study of CD8+CD57+ T cells in acquired aplastic anemia. Regarding the study as a whole: Approximately 30 CD8+ CDR3 sequences were shared between patients and controls.

The sequence was collected from a human donor with severe aplastic anemia or a healthy control (not recorded which). Sequenced material: sorted CD4+, CD8+, or CD8+CD57+ T cells (not recorded which) from PBMCs. This chain links TRBV7-9 with TRBJ2-7; 7 bases are shared with TRBD1. The DNA for the CDR3 is TGTGCCAGCAGCACCGGGACAGTCAACGAGCAGTACTTC. It specifies CASSTGTVNEQYF.